Listed below are T cell receptor beta chains from one sample, sequenced in a study of CD8+CD57+ T cells in acquired aplastic anemia. TCRdb re-called the reads through MiXCR, storing one row per CDR3 protein. This table has about 180,000 distinct CDR3 sequences, around half appearing once. Sequenced sample: sorted CD4+, CD8+, or CD8+CD57+ T cells (not recorded which) from PBMCs. These receptors were collected from a human donor with aplastic anemia. The CDR3 runs from the conserved cysteine through the conserved F or W. Each record gives: CDR3 protein, V gene, J gene, clone size. Rows give clone size only sometimes, using once, few, many, or a class for an expanded clone.

cdr3_aa: CASGRSVDEQYF; v_call: TRBV12-5; j_call: TRBJ2-7; clone_size: NA
cdr3_aa: CSATFLAGTADGTQYF; v_call: TRBV20-1; j_call: TRBJ2-3; clone_size: NA
cdr3_aa: CASSQDRTSGGASTDTQYF; v_call: TRBV3-1; j_call: TRBJ2-3; clone_size: few
cdr3_aa: CASSDSTGVTEAFF; v_call: TRBV9; j_call: TRBJ1-1; clone_size: once
cdr3_aa: CASGDRGYEQYF; v_call: TRBV19; j_call: TRBJ2-7; clone_size: NA
cdr3_aa: CASSPGTGDYNGQFF; v_call: TRBV10-1; j_call: TRBJ2-1; clone_size: NA
cdr3_aa: CASSYEAGGYNYGYTF; v_call: TRBV6-5; j_call: TRBJ1-2; clone_size: NA
cdr3_aa: CASSEFDSRGSPLHF; v_call: TRBV6-1; j_call: TRBJ1-6; clone_size: many
cdr3_aa: CASSQEEFWTEGRGTEAFF; v_call: TRBV4-2; j_call: TRBJ1-1; clone_size: NA
cdr3_aa: CASSLRGGGPPGELFF; v_call: TRBV7-2; j_call: TRBJ2-2; clone_size: many
cdr3_aa: CASSKGLAGVGDTQYF; v_call: TRBV19; j_call: TRBJ2-3; clone_size: NA
cdr3_aa: CATSSGTPGSYEQYF; v_call: TRBV15; j_call: TRBJ2-7; clone_size: NA
cdr3_aa: CSVAGGNTGELFF; v_call: TRBV29-1; j_call: TRBJ2-2; clone_size: NA
cdr3_aa: CATSDGTVSPYEQYF; v_call: TRBV24-1; j_call: TRBJ2-7; clone_size: once
cdr3_aa: CSARDSGTTEAFF; v_call: TRBV20-1; j_call: TRBJ1-1; clone_size: NA
cdr3_aa: CANLASSYNEQFF; v_call: TRBV2; j_call: TRBJ2-1; clone_size: NA
cdr3_aa: CASRQGTYNYGYTF; v_call: TRBV12-3/TRBV12-4; j_call: TRBJ1-2; clone_size: many
cdr3_aa: CASSSRRDRPSYEQYF; v_call: TRBV7-8; j_call: TRBJ2-7; clone_size: many
cdr3_aa: CASSSRQGINSPLHF; v_call: TRBV14; j_call: TRBJ1-6; clone_size: many
cdr3_aa: CASSQNDGEAFF; v_call: TRBV5-1; j_call: TRBJ1-1; clone_size: NA
cdr3_aa: CASFTGLGSYEQYF; v_call: TRBV5-1; j_call: TRBJ2-7; clone_size: NA
cdr3_aa: CASRGGSNGQFF; v_call: TRBV7-8; j_call: TRBJ2-1; clone_size: NA
cdr3_aa: CASSFFLGLNTDTQYF; v_call: TRBV11-1; j_call: TRBJ2-3; clone_size: NA
cdr3_aa: CATSDGGTQYF; v_call: TRBV24-1; j_call: TRBJ2-5; clone_size: few
cdr3_aa: CATSSLAGQPYEQYF; v_call: TRBV15; j_call: TRBJ2-7; clone_size: NA
cdr3_aa: CASSLSPDPGEKLFF; v_call: TRBV5-6; j_call: TRBJ1-4; clone_size: many
cdr3_aa: CASSQVGASGSYEQYF; v_call: TRBV3-1; j_call: TRBJ2-7; clone_size: NA
cdr3_aa: CASSERTAGEPQHF; v_call: TRBV11-2; j_call: TRBJ1-5; clone_size: few
cdr3_aa: CASSPGADTSEKLFF; v_call: TRBV6-1; j_call: TRBJ1-4; clone_size: few
cdr3_aa: CSATSGGLSDEQFF; v_call: TRBV20-1; j_call: TRBJ2-1; clone_size: many
cdr3_aa: CASSYSRDSPSNYGYTF; v_call: TRBV6-5; j_call: TRBJ1-2; clone_size: NA
cdr3_aa: CSRGGDTQYF; v_call: TRBV29-1; j_call: TRBJ2-3; clone_size: NA
cdr3_aa: CSAAGGADAQYF; v_call: TRBV20-1; j_call: TRBJ2-5; clone_size: few
cdr3_aa: CASSEFVGGAGEQYF; v_call: TRBV11-2; j_call: TRBJ2-7; clone_size: NA
cdr3_aa: CAISESTPPLHF; v_call: TRBV10-3; j_call: TRBJ1-6; clone_size: NA
cdr3_aa: CASSQERDPDTQYF; v_call: TRBV4-1; j_call: TRBJ2-3; clone_size: many
cdr3_aa: CAGSLTGGLNSPLHF; v_call: TRBV7-9; j_call: TRBJ1-6; clone_size: NA
cdr3_aa: CASSRGGGIYNERFF; v_call: TRBV11-2; j_call: TRBJ2-1; clone_size: NA
cdr3_aa: CASSLVGGSTGELFF; v_call: TRBV7-7; j_call: TRBJ2-2; clone_size: many